This entry lists 5 T cell receptor beta chains sequenced from one sample in a study of blood T cell repertoires in COVID-19. The protocol was immunoSEQ multiplex PCR, while the TCRdb copy is restricted to in-frame clones and leaves out a portion. The repertoire holds 300,000 or so clones, with roughly 87% as singletons. The sample consisted of PBMCs or T cells enriched from blood (not recorded which). The receptor set was obtained from a woman in her 30s who had recovered from COVID-19.

The CDR3 region is CASMGTGHGYTF. Written as DNA, the CDR3 is TGTGCCAGTATGGGGACAGGGCATGGCTACACCTTC. The chain joins TRBV19 to TRBJ1-2; 9 bases match TRBD1. After removal of 7 bases from V and 6 bases from J, the junction contained 3 bases not matched to a gene. CDR1 LNHDA and CDR2 SQIVND come from the germline V gene (reference sequence). The CDR3 covers 12 residues. The full variable domain, rest sourced from reference TRBV19 and TRBJ1-2, is DGGITQSPKYLFRKEGQNVTLSCEQNLNHDAMYWYRQDPGQGLRLIYYSQIVNDFQKGDIAEGYSVSREKKESFPLTVTSAQKNPTAFYLCASMGTGHGYTFGSGTRLTVV.

Worth noting for this clone: The same CDR3 is also encoded by other DNA sequences in this sample. DNA of the CDR3: TGTGCCAGCAGTGAAGGGACAGCCAGCAATCAGCCCCAGCATTTT. Its translation is CASSEGTASNQPQHF. This chain connects TRBV2 to TRBJ1-5; a weak D match, TRBD1 (6 bases). This CDR3 region has 15 residues. Trimming took 1 base from V and 1 from J, leaving 8 bases between them. Germline V gene sequence: CDR1 SNHLY, CDR2 FYNNEI.

V gene TRBV24-1 combines with J gene TRBJ2-5; D is undetermined. The germline V gene has CDR1 KGHDR and CDR2 SFDVKD. V lost 4 bases and J 2 bases, leaving 4 bases between the germline ends. The CDR3 spans 12 residues. The chain's CDR3 is CATSDPQETQYF. The CDR3 DNA is TGTGCCACCAGTGACCCGCAAGAGACCCAGTACTTC.

This clone is a singleton in its sample. The chain employs TRBV6-5 and TRBJ2-7, with unresolved D. From germline, CDR1 is MNHEY and CDR2 SVGAGI. The CDR3 is 14 amino acids. Trimming shortened V by 6 bases and J by 0 bases, and 12 bases separated the two germline ends. The CDR3 nucleotides read TGTGCCAGCAGGAGAGGAGCTAGCTCCTACGAGCAGTACTTC. This codes for CASRRGASSYEQYF.

The chain employs TRBV6-5 and TRBJ2-5, with no clear D. Germline V gene lookup returns CDR1 MNHEY and CDR2 SVGAGI. The CDR3 has 16 residues. Trimming pared 0 bases from V and 1 base from J, leaving 12 bases between. The CDR3: CASSYSTRSSQETQYF. The CDR3 DNA follows: TGTGCCAGCAGTTACTCGACGCGGTCATCCCAAGAGACCCAGTACTTC.